This T cell receptor beta chain was sequenced during a study of blood T cell repertoires in COVID-19. Germline CDR1 is SEHNR and CDR2 is FQNEAQ (reference sequence). The CDR3 covers 13 residues. Unmatched junction bases numbered 3, after V lost 7 bases and J lost 2 bases. This table comes from immunoSEQ multiplex PCR, and its TCRdb copy is limited to in-frame clones, with some not included. The repertoire consists of 200,000 to 250,000 clones, with approximately 82% occurring once and the leading ten covering around 2%. The material sequenced was peripheral blood. This rearrangement joins TRBV7-9 to TRBJ2-5, with 8 bases identical to TRBD1. The TCR was taken from a woman older than 75 with acute or convalescent COVID-19. The CDR3 region has the DNA TGTGCCAGCAATCAGGGGGCTCAAGAGACCCAGTACTTC. Translated: CASNQGAQETQYF. Full variable domain (outside the CDR3, taken from reference TRBV7-9 and TRBJ2-5): DTGVSQNPRHKITKRGQNVTFRCDPISEHNRLYWYRQTLGQGPEFLTYFQNEAQLEKSRLLSDRFSAERPKGSFSTLEIQRTEQGDSAMYLCASNQGAQETQYFGPGTRLLVL.